Following are 10 T cell receptor beta chains from one sample sequenced in a study of blood T cell repertoires in COVID-19. The data were produced by immunoSEQ multiplex PCR, yet TCRdb's version contains in-frame clones alone and is incomplete. The sample has more than 250,000 clones; approximately 83% are singletons. Sequenced input: peripheral blood. The receptor source for this set is a young woman who had recovered from COVID-19.

The CDR3 loop reads CATRSSGLTEAFF. Here the CDR3 DNA reads TGTGCCACCAGGTCTTCAGGGCTTACTGAAGCTTTCTTT. The chain recombines TRBV24-1 with TRBJ1-1; a possible D gene is TRBD1 (5 bases). The V end lost 7 bases, the J end lost 5 bases, and 13 bases lay between the germline ends. CDR1 KGHDR and CDR2 SFDVKD come from the germline V gene. The CDR3 consists of 13 residues.

The chain employs TRBV10-2 and TRBJ1-5, with TRBD1 identical over 7 bases. This CDR3 has 14 residues. Germline lookup yields CDR1 WSHSY and CDR2 SAAADI. Losses at the gene ends were 3 bases for V and 3 bases for J; bases not matched to a gene: 2. The CDR3 coding sequence is TGCGCCAGCAGTGACACAGGGGCCAATCAGCCCCAGCATTTT. As protein: CASSDTGANQPQHF.

The chain combines TRBV5-1 with TRBJ2-7; 9 bases fit TRBD2. The trim removed 3 bases at V and 4 bases at J, leaving 5 bases unmatched. From germline, CDR1 is SGHRS and CDR2 YFSETQ. CDR3 size: 14 residues. This chain's CDR3 is CASSSTGLAYEQYF. DNA for the CDR3: TGCGCCAGCAGCTCCACGGGACTAGCTTACGAGCAGTACTTC.

This chain joins TRBV6-5 and TRBJ1-2, with 7 bases that match TRBD1. This CDR3 contains 12 residues. V was clipped by 11 bases and J by 3 bases; unmatched bases: 6. Looked up from germline, CDR1 is MNHEY and CDR2 is SVGAGI. The CDR3 sequence: CAAGGVDYGYTF. The CDR3 DNA reads as TGTGCCGCAGGGGGAGTAGACTATGGCTACACCTTC.

This chain uses TRBV12-3 or TRBV12-4 with TRBJ1-2; D ambiguous. This CDR3 contains 13 residues. V lost 3 bases and J 2 bases, leaving 7 bases between the germline ends. The CDR3 spells CASSLTRNYGYTF. CDR3 in DNA: TGTGCCAGCAGTTTGACACGGAACTATGGCTACACCTTC.

V and J are TRBV10-1 and TRBJ2-2; 9 nucleotides match TRBD2. Germline-derived CDR1 and CDR2 are WNHNN and SYGVQD (reference sequence). V shed 1 base and J 1 base; nucleotides not matched to a gene: 10. CDR3 length equals 19 residues. The chain's CDR3 is CASSEFASGATLNTGELFF. The CDR3 region has the DNA TGCGCCAGCAGTGAGTTTGCTAGCGGGGCCACCTTGAACACCGGGGAGCTGTTTTTT.

This chain connects TRBV24-1 to TRBJ2-2; 7 bases fit TRBD1. V shed 3 bases and J 4 bases; nucleotides not matched to a gene: 4. CDR1 and CDR2 from the germline V gene are KGHDR and SFDVKD. This CDR3 region has 15 residues. CDR3 DNA sequence: TGTGCCACCAGTGATCACAGGGGATCCACCGGGGAGCTGTTTTTT. It specifies CATSDHRGSTGELFF.

The chain recombines TRBV19 with TRBJ2-1; 7 bases are a match to TRBD2. V gave up 6 bases and J gave up 3 bases; unmatched junction bases: 8. The CDR3 spans 15 residues. Germline CDR1 is LNHDA and CDR2 is SQIVND (reference sequence). CDR3 DNA sequence: TGTGCCAGTAGGGCCCTAGCGGACATCTACAATGAGCAGTTCTTC. Its translation is CASRALADIYNEQFF.

This chain uses TRBV5-1 with TRBJ1-1, with D perhaps TRBD1 (5 bases). Germline V gives CDR1 SGHRS, CDR2 YFSETQ. The CDR3 covers 15 residues. Trimming shortened V by 0 bases and J by 3 bases, and 12 bases separated the two germline ends. CDR3: CASSLAGGGDTEAFF. CDR3 sequence (DNA): TGCGCCAGCAGCTTGGCCGGGGGAGGGGACACTGAAGCTTTCTTT.

The rearrangement uses TRBV25-1 and TRBJ2-1; the match to TRBD1 covers 8 bases. The V gene end was trimmed by 6 bases and the J gene end by 6 bases; junction bases not matched to a gene: 10. The CDR3 is 15 amino acids. Germline V CDR1 and CDR2: MGHDK, SYGVNS. CDR3 coding DNA: TGTGCCAGCAGACCAACAGGGGGGACCCCCAATGAGCAGTTCTTC. It translates to CASRPTGGTPNEQFF.